Presented here are 32 T cell receptor beta chains from one specimen sequenced in a study of T cell repertoires in cytomegalovirus infection. TCRdb independently ran MiXCR on the reads; one entry per CDR3 protein. The sample records hundreds of thousands of distinct CDR3 sequences, about 42% being singletons. Their recognized antigens are unknown. Sequenced here: cultured PBMCs, sampled from culture after CMV antigen stimulation. The source of these receptors is a human donor in good health (CMV status not recorded). Some clones in this sample may be carry-over from other donors' samples.

The rearrangement links TRBV5-5 to TRBJ1-5; no reliable D call. Germline V gene data show CDR1 as SGHKS and CDR2 as YYEKEE (reference sequence). V was pared by 3 bases and J by 5 bases, with 12 bases between. The CDR3 contains 14 residues. The CDR3 protein is CASSYSGFDQPQHF. The CDR3 region has the DNA TGTGCCAGCAGCTATTCGGGCTTTGATCAGCCCCAGCATTTT.

This clonotype was seen once. The chain is built from TRBV20-1 and TRBJ1-1; D ambiguous. The V gene lost 0 bases and the J gene lost 2 bases, with 7 bases spanning the gap. In germline, CDR1 is DFQATT, CDR2 SNEGSKA (reference sequence). CDR3 length: 13 amino acids. CDR3 loop: CSARDSDNTEAFF. The CDR3 bases are TGCAGTGCTAGAGATTCAGACAACACTGAAGCTTTCTTT.

This clonotype was detected only a few times. The chain carries TRBV2 and TRBJ2-7, with D tentatively TRBD1 (6 bases). Germline values: CDR1 SNHLY, CDR2 FYNNEI. The CDR3 is 14 residues long. Trimming stripped 3 bases from V and 5 bases from J, with 14 bases between. This CDR3 reads CASSEFQGDNEQYF. CDR3 bases: TGTGCCAGCAGTGAGTTTCAAGGGGACAACGAGCAGTACTTC. Together with reference TRBV2 and TRBJ2-7, the CDR3 gives the full variable domain: EPEVTQTPSHQVTQMGQEVILRCVPISNHLYFYWYRQILGQKVEFLVSFYNNEISEKSEIFDDQFSVERPDGSNFTLKIRSTKLEDSAMYFCASSEFQGDNEQYFGPGTRLTVT.

The chain couples TRBV7-2 to TRBJ1-4, with a weak D call TRBD1 (6 bases). This CDR3 is 14 amino acids long. Germline V gives CDR1 SGHTA, CDR2 FQGNSA. V was cut by 6 bases and J by 3 bases, with 11 bases left in between. The CDR3 nucleotides are TGTGCCAGCAGTCGGGGGGCGGCTAATGAAAAACTGTTTTTT. Protein product: CASSRGAANEKLFF.

This clonotype appeared a few times. V usage is TRBV6-6 and J usage is TRBJ2-1; 12 nucleotides match TRBD2. Unmatched junction bases numbered 2, after V lost 2 bases and J lost 6 bases. The CDR3 length is 15 residues. Germline V gene sequence: CDR1 MNHNY, CDR2 SVGAGI (reference sequence). The CDR3 DNA sequence: TGTGCCAGCAGTTACAGACTAGCGGGAGCCAATGAGCAGTTCTTC. This codes for CASSYRLAGANEQFF.

This clonotype was detected only a few times. V is TRBV5-1 and J is TRBJ2-2; perhaps TRBD2 as D (6 bases). Trimming shortened V by 4 bases and J by 0 bases, and 13 bases separated the two germline ends. The germline V gene encodes CDR1 SGHRS and CDR2 YFSETQ. The CDR3 length is 16 residues. The CDR3 loop reads CASSPGLASNTGELFF. In DNA form, the CDR3 reads TGCGCCAGCAGCCCAGGCCTAGCGTCGAACACCGGGGAGCTGTTTTTT.

The V gene is TRBV4-2, the J gene TRBJ2-1, with a possible D match to TRBD2 (6 bases). The CDR3 is 16 amino acids. CDR1 and CDR2 from the germline V gene are LGHNA and YNFKEQ. Trimming removed 0 bases from V and 4 bases from J, with 13 bases in between. CDR3 sequence: CASSQEGGAAYNEQFF. The CDR3 DNA follows: TGTGCCAGCAGCCAAGAAGGCGGGGCCGCTTACAATGAGCAGTTCTTC.

The chain recombines TRBV6-1 with TRBJ1-2; possibly TRBD1 for D (5 bases). V lost 6 bases, J lost 4 bases, and 12 bases lay in between. Germline V CDR1 and CDR2: MNHNS, SASEGT. The CDR3 consists of 13 residues. The CDR3 DNA sequence: TGTGCCAGCAGACTCGGGACTCCCTATGGCTACACCTTC. Translating gives CASRLGTPYGYTF.

The chain combines TRBV7-9 with TRBJ2-3; D is possibly TRBD2 (5 bases). The CDR3 has 15 amino acids. Trimming shortened V by 5 bases and J by 3 bases, and 15 bases separated the two germline ends. Germline loops: CDR1 SEHNR, CDR2 FQNEAQ (reference sequence). The CDR3 region is CASSPTRIGTDTQYF. The DNA of the CDR3 is TGTGCCAGCAGCCCTACTAGGATTGGTACAGATACGCAGTATTTT. The entire variable domain, with the rest obtained from reference TRBV7-9 and TRBJ2-3, is as follows: DTGVSQNPRHKITKRGQNVTFRCDPISEHNRLYWYRQTLGQGPEFLTYFQNEAQLEKSRLLSDRFSAERPKGSFSTLEIQRTEQGDSAMYLCASSPTRIGTDTQYFGPGTRLTVL.

V usage is TRBV7-2 and J usage is TRBJ2-2, with TRBD2 matching over 9 bases. V trimming: 1 base; J trimming: 4 bases; junction bases outside the gene matches: 10. The CDR3 has 18 amino acids. Germline V lookup: CDR1 SGHTA, CDR2 FQGNSA. The CDR3 DNA is TGTGCCAGCAGCTTAGACTTTGCTAGCGGGATGGGCACCGGGGAGCTGTTTTTT. Translating gives CASSLDFASGMGTGELFF. Looking up the rest from reference TRBV7-2 and TRBJ2-2 gives the full variable domain: GAGVSQSPSNKVTEKGKDVELRCDPISGHTALYWYRQSLGQGLEFLIYFQGNSAPDKSGLPSDRFSAERTGGSVSTLTIQRTQQEDSAVYLCASSLDFASGMGTGELFFGEGSRLTVL.

The chain recombines TRBV6-1 with TRBJ2-3; perhaps TRBD2 as D (5 bases). With 1 base removed from V and 2 bases from J, the gap between germline ends came to 7 bases. The CDR3 has 14 residues. Germline lookup yields CDR1 MNHNS and CDR2 SASEGT. CDR3 sequence (DNA): TGTGCCAGCAGTGAAGGAGGGATCACAGATACGCAGTATTTT. Encoded protein: CASSEGGITDTQYF.

This clonotype was recorded a few times. The chain uses TRBV4-2 and TRBJ2-1; 8 bases align to TRBD2. Unmatched junction bases numbered 6, after V lost 1 base and J lost 4 bases. CDR1 is LGHNA and CDR2 is YNFKEQ in the germline V gene. The length of the CDR3 is 16 residues. The CDR3 bases are TGTGCCAGCAGCCAAGGTGACGAGCGGGGGTACAATGAGCAGTTCTTC. Its protein product is CASSQGDERGYNEQFF.

This chain joins TRBV20-1 and TRBJ2-5; perhaps TRBD2 as D (6 bases). The CDR3 consists of 18 residues. Germline CDR1 reads DFQATT; CDR2 reads SNEGSKA (reference sequence). The V and J ends lost 3 bases and 1 base respectively, with 24 bases between them. The CDR3 protein is CSARSRLDWSGIQETQYF. CDR3 nucleotide sequence: TGCAGTGCTAGGTCCAGACTAGACTGGAGTGGTATCCAAGAGACCCAGTACTTC.

This chain joins TRBV2 and TRBJ2-3, with TRBD1 as a possible D gene (6 bases). The germline CDR1 and CDR2 sequences are SNHLY and FYNNEI. The V gene lost 4 bases and the J gene lost 2 bases, with 13 bases spanning the gap. The CDR3 contains 15 residues. CDR3 coding DNA: TGTGCCAGCAGTGTGGACAGAGAAGCCACAGATACGCAGTATTTT. Translated: CASSVDREATDTQYF.

The chain is built from TRBV20-1 and TRBJ1-3; D remains ambiguous. Trimming removed 3 bases from V and 0 bases from J, with 9 bases in between. The CDR3 sequence is 14 residues long. Germline V gene lookup returns CDR1 DFQATT and CDR2 SNEGSKA (reference sequence). The CDR3 nucleotides are TGCAGTGCTAGCTTTGGTGGCTCTGGAAACACCATATATTTT. Amino acid sequence: CSASFGGSGNTIYF.

The V and J genes are TRBV7-9 and TRBJ1-2; D uncertain. The CDR3 covers 15 residues. V gave up 1 base and J gave up 4 bases, with 13 bases separating them. Germline V gene data show CDR1 as SEHNR and CDR2 as FQNEAQ (reference sequence). In DNA form, the CDR3 reads TGTGCCAGCAGCTTAGGTTCTCAGGAACTCTATGGCTACACCTTC. Amino acid sequence: CASSLGSQELYGYTF.

This clonotype was found a few times. The J gene is TRBJ2-2, the V gene TRBV12-3 or TRBV12-4; D gene unclear. The length of the CDR3 is 15 residues. Trimming pared 6 bases from V and 1 base from J, leaving 12 bases between. The CDR3 DNA is TGTGCCAGCAGCCCCAACCCGGTGAACACCGGGGAGCTGTTTTTT. Translated, it gives CASSPNPVNTGELFF.

This clonotype was counted many times. The chain joins TRBV7-2 to TRBJ2-3; possibly TRBD2 for D (6 bases). The CDR3 consists of 13 residues. The germline gives CDR1 SGHTA, CDR2 FQGNSA. V was cut by 7 bases and J by 4 bases, with 12 bases left in between. CDR3 coding DNA: TGTGCCAGCACCGGGGGTGGGGCAGATACGCAGTATTTT. This sequence encodes CASTGGGADTQYF.

The rearrangement links TRBV7-8 to TRBJ2-1, with 7 bases that match TRBD2. Germline values: CDR1 SGHVS, CDR2 FQNEAQ. The CDR3 loop spans 17 amino acids. V trimming: 3 bases; J trimming: 4 bases; junction bases outside the gene matches: 12. The CDR3 region has the DNA TGTGCCAGCAGCTTGAAGGTAGCGGGCTCGTGGTACAATGAGCAGTTCTTC. As protein: CASSLKVAGSWYNEQFF.

V is TRBV6-2 or TRBV6-3 and J is TRBJ2-2; 10 bases agree with TRBD2. The CDR3 contains 16 residues. V lost 3 bases, J lost 6 bases, and 7 bases stayed unmatched. CDR1 and CDR2 (germline): MNHEY, SVGEGT. The CDR3 sequence: CASSYPASGSSGELFF. DNA of the CDR3: TGTGCCAGCAGTTATCCCGCTAGCGGGAGCTCCGGGGAGCTGTTTTTT.

The J gene is TRBJ2-7, the V gene TRBV7-2; the match to TRBD2 covers 8 bases. The germline gives CDR1 SGHTA, CDR2 FQGNSA. The J segment lost 4 bases and the V segment lost 2 bases, leaving 10 bases of the junction unmatched. CDR3 length equals 16 residues. The CDR3 region has the DNA TGTGCCAGCAGCTTAATCCTAGCGGGTGGAGGGTACGAGCAGTACTTC. Its translation: CASSLILAGGGYEQYF.

The chain couples TRBV7-2 to TRBJ2-2; 8 bases line up with TRBD2. The CDR3 loop spans 15 amino acids. V was clipped by 3 bases and J by 6 bases; unmatched bases: 6. Germline V lookup: CDR1 SGHTA, CDR2 FQGNSA. This chain's CDR3 is CASSFTGTSAGELFF. Written as DNA, the CDR3 is TGTGCCAGCAGCTTCACGGGGACTAGTGCCGGGGAGCTGTTTTTT. The variable domain in full, completed from reference TRBV7-2 and TRBJ2-2, reads GAGVSQSPSNKVTEKGKDVELRCDPISGHTALYWYRQSLGQGLEFLIYFQGNSAPDKSGLPSDRFSAERTGGSVSTLTIQRTQQEDSAVYLCASSFTGTSAGELFFGEGSRLTVL.

This chain uses TRBV4-1 with TRBJ2-3, with 10 bases lining up with TRBD2. Unmatched junction bases numbered 5, after V lost 3 bases and J lost 2 bases. Germline V gene data show CDR1 as MGHRA and CDR2 as YSYEKL. The CDR3 covers 16 residues. The DNA for the CDR3 is TGCGCCAGCAGCCAGGGGCTAGCGGGGGCCACAGATACGCAGTATTTT. The encoded protein is CASSQGLAGATDTQYF.

This clonotype was detected a few times. It is unclear where the CDR3 begins or ends on the DNA, so no DNA is shown, and the CDR3 is as TCRdb lists it. The chain carries TRBV6-1 and TRBJ2-6. The CDR3 spans 14 residues, counting both ends. The germline V gene encodes CDR1 MNHNS and CDR2 SASEGT. CDR3 residues: CASILGPGANVLTF.

This sequence joins TRBV10-3 and TRBJ2-1; 7 bases line up with TRBD1. V lost 6 bases, J lost 0 bases, and 2 bases stayed unmatched. The germline V gene has CDR1 ENHRY and CDR2 SYGVKD. The CDR3 sequence is 14 residues long. The CDR3 nucleotides are TGTGCCATCAGGGACAGGAGCTCCTACAATGAGCAGTTCTTC. Translating gives CAIRDRSSYNEQFF.

The chain combines TRBV6-5 with TRBJ1-1; no firm D call. CDR3 length: 16 residues. The germline V gene encodes CDR1 MNHEY and CDR2 SVGAGI. V was clipped by 0 bases and J by 11 bases, with 22 bases between them. CDR3 residues: CASSYSMGGGPVEAFF. CDR3 coding DNA: TGTGCCAGCAGTTACTCGATGGGCGGTGGGCCTGTTGAGGCTTTCTTT.

This chain connects TRBV7-8 to TRBJ1-5; D is ambiguous. Trimming left V 1 base short and J 4 bases short, with 11 bases between. The CDR3 runs 15 residues. Germline CDR1 SGHVS, CDR2 FQNEAQ. This chain's CDR3 is CASSLEWTSNQPQHF. The CDR3 nucleotides read TGTGCCAGCAGCTTAGAGTGGACTTCTAATCAGCCCCAGCATTTT.

This clonotype was observed a handful of times. The genes are TRBV7-2 and TRBJ2-3, with D perhaps matching TRBD1 or TRBD2 (5 bases each). From germline, CDR1 is SGHTA and CDR2 FQGNSA. This CDR3 spans 14 amino acids. The V end was cut by 8 bases, the J end by 2 bases, with 14 bases between. Here the CDR3 reads CASRRGPVTDTQYF. The CDR3 DNA follows: TGTGCCAGCCGTCGGGGCCCGGTCACAGATACGCAGTATTTT.

The rearrangement joins TRBV5-4 to TRBJ2-7, with 8 bases fitting TRBD2. CDR1 SGHNT and CDR2 YYREEE come from the germline V gene (reference sequence). J was trimmed by 3 bases and V by 4 bases; bases with no gene match: 12. This CDR3 region has 16 residues. Here the CDR3 DNA reads TGTGCCAGCAGCCACCGGGAGGGCAGGCCGGTCTACGAGCAGTACTTC. Translation gives CASSHREGRPVYEQYF.

CDR3 sequence (DNA): TGTGCCAGCAGACGAGACAGGGGGGCCGAGACCCAGTACTTC. Residues: CASRRDRGAETQYF. The V call is TRBV6-6, the J call TRBJ2-5; 9 bases are shared with TRBD1. CDR3 size: 14 residues. CDR1 is MNHNY and CDR2 is SVGAGI in the germline V gene (reference sequence). The ends lost 6 bases at V and 5 bases at J; junction bases unmatched: 7.

The gene calls are TRBV6-5 and TRBJ2-3; D is possibly TRBD2 (6 bases). The V gene's germline CDR1 is MNHEY and CDR2 SVGAGI. This CDR3 has 16 amino acids. Trimming pared 2 bases from V and 4 bases from J, leaving 16 bases between. The CDR3 spells CASSYGSASVADTQYF. The CDR3 DNA reads TGTGCCAGCAGTTACGGCTCGGCTAGCGTGGCAGATACGCAGTATTTT.

The chain links TRBV7-6 to TRBJ2-5; D remains unclear. V lost 4 bases and J lost 5, with 11 bases in between. The CDR3 consists of 13 residues. In germline, CDR1 is SGHVS, CDR2 FNYEAQ. CDR3 sequence reads: CASSSVSSETQYF. CDR3 DNA sequence: TGTGCCAGCAGCTCCGTTAGCTCGGAGACCCAGTACTTC. Full variable domain (missing parts from reference TRBV7-6 and TRBJ2-5): GAGVSQSPRYKVTKRGQDVALRCDPISGHVSLYWYRQALGQGPEFLTYFNYEAQQDKSGLPNDRFSAERPEGSISTLTIQRTEQRDSAMYRCASSSVSSETQYFGPGTRLLVL.